A selection of T cell receptor beta chains follows, all from one sample in a study of CD8+ T cells in alopecia areata. The table came from immunoSEQ multiplex PCR; TCRdb's copy has only in-frame clones and leaves some out. This table holds about 210,000 clones, more than 30% found once. The material was CD4+ T cells sorted from blood, obtained at week 34, from a patient treated with tofacitinib. The receptors stem from a human donor with alopecia areata. Each CDR3 is given with its conserved first and last residue. The order of the fields is clone size, J gene, V gene, D gene, CDR3 length, CDR3 DNA, CDR3 protein. D genes are given only for firm matches. Clone size, where shown, is once, few, many, or a class for clones that have expanded.

>-|TRBJ2-7|TRBV30|TRBD2|15
TGTGCCTGGTCCACCCAGACTAGCGGGATCTACGAGCAGTACTTC
CAWSTQTSGIYEQYF
>few|TRBJ1-1|TRBV9|-|14
TGTGCCAGCAGCGTAGGAGCGGTGAACACTGAAGCTTTCTTT
CASSVGAVNTEAFF
>few|TRBJ1-2|TRBV5-1|-|14
TGCGCCAGCAGCTTGGTTAGAGAAAGCTATGGCTACACCTTC
CASSLVRESYGYTF
>-|TRBJ2-3|TRBV5-1|-|14
TGCGCCAGCAGCTTGGTGGGCACCACAGATACGCAGTATTTT
CASSLVGTTDTQYF
>many|TRBJ1-1|TRBV29-1|TRBD1|13
TGCAGCGTTCACTCGGGACAGGGATCTGAAGCTTTCTTT
CSVHSGQGSEAFF
>-|TRBJ1-1|TRBV11-2|-|14
TGTGCCAGCAGCCTCCAGACAGGAGGAACTGAAGCTTTCTTT
CASSLQTGGTEAFF
>few|TRBJ1-1|TRBV7-9|-|12
TGTGCCAGCAGCCCCCAAGGGACTGAAGCTTTCTTT
CASSPQGTEAFF
>few|TRBJ2-4|TRBV15|-|16
TGTGCCACCAGCAGAGATGCTCGCGAATTAGGGAACATTCAGTACTTC
CATSRDARELGNIQYF
>many|TRBJ2-1|TRBV10-3|-|12
TGTGCCATCGGGGGGTCAACCAATGAGCAGTTCTTC
CAIGGSTNEQFF
>many|TRBJ2-7|TRBV7-2|TRBD1|13
TGTGCCAGCAGCCCCGGACAGGGCTACGAGCAGTACTTC
CASSPGQGYEQYF
>-|TRBJ2-5|TRBV14|-|15
TGTGCCAGCAGTGGTCCTCCCATCACTGGGGAGACCCAGTACTTC
CASSGPPITGETQYF
>many|TRBJ2-3|TRBV2|-|14
TGTGCCAGCAGCGTTAGAGACCTGGCAGATACGCAGTATTTT
CASSVRDLADTQYF
>-|TRBJ2-3|TRBV30|-|15
TGTGCCTGGAGTGTCGGCGGGACTAGCACAGATACGCAGTATTTT
CAWSVGGTSTDTQYF
>-|TRBJ2-3|TRBV5-5|TRBD1|17
TGTGCCAGCAGCATCACAGGGGGCGGAAGAGTTGCAGATACGCAGTATTTT
CASSITGGGRVADTQYF
>-|TRBJ2-6|TRBV5-1|TRBD2|14
TGCGCCAGTAATAGCGGGACTGGGGCCAACGTCCTGACTTTC
CASNSGTGANVLTF
>-|TRBJ2-1|TRBV30|TRBD2|14
TGTGCCTATCTAGCGGGAGAATCCTACAATGAGCAGTTCTTC
CAYLAGESYNEQFF
>-|TRBJ1-1|TRBV29-1|-|14
TGCAGCGTTAGGTTAAAGTTGGGGGACACTGAAGCTTTCTTT
CSVRLKLGDTEAFF
>-|TRBJ1-2|TRBV7-2|-|15
TGTGCCAGCAGCTTAGCGGGGAGGGGACGAGATGGCTACACCTTC
CASSLAGRGRDGYTF
>-|TRBJ1-1|TRBV7-9|TRBD1|14
TGTGCCAGCAGCGCCACAGGGGGGAACACTGAAGCTTTCTTT
CASSATGGNTEAFF
>-|TRBJ2-7|TRBV18|-|14
TGTGCCAGCTCACCCCGGGTCGAGACCTACGAGCAGTACTTC
CASSPRVETYEQYF
>-|TRBJ1-1|TRBV5-1|-|14
TGCGCCAGCAGCGGAGTTAGAGGGAACACTGAAGCTTTCTTT
CASSGVRGNTEAFF
>-|TRBJ2-5|TRBV18|TRBD1|15
TGTGCCAGCTCACCACCGGGACAGATCCAAGAGACCCAGTACTTC
CASSPPGQIQETQYF
>few|TRBJ1-5|TRBV18|-|18
TGTGCCAGCTCTCCGATGAATAGCGGACGGAATAGCAATCAGCCCCAGCATTTT
CASSPMNSGRNSNQPQHF
>-|TRBJ2-6|TRBV5-1|TRBD2|18
TGCGCCAGCAGCGGGACTAGCGGCTCGAGCTCTGGGGCCAACGTCCTGACTTTC
CASSGTSGSSSGANVLTF